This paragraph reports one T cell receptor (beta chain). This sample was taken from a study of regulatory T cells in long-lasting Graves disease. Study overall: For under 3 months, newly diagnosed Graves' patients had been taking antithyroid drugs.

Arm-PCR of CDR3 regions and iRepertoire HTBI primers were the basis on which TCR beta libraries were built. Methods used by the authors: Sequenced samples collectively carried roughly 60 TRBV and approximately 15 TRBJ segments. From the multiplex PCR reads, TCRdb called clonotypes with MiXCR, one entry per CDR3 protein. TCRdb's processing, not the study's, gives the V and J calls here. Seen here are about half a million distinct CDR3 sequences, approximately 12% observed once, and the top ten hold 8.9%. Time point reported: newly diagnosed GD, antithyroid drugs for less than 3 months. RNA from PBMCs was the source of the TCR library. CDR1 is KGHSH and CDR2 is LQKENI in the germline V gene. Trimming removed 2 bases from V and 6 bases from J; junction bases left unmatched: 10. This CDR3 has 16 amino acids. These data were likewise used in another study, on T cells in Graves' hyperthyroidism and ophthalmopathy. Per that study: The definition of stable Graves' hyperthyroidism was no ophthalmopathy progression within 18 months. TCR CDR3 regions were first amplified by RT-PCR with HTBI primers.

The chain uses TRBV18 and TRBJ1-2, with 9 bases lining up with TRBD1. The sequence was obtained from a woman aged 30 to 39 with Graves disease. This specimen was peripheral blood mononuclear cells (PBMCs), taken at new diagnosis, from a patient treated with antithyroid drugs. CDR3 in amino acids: CASSPISGTGYNGYTF. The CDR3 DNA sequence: TGTGCCAGCTCACCAATTTCTGGGACAGGGTATAATGGCTACACCTTC.